Listed here are 19 T cell receptor beta chains from one sample, sequenced in a study of OX40 agonist ivuxolimab in advanced cancers. TCRdb's table, derived via immunoSEQ multiplex PCR, lists solely in-frame clones and lacks some. The sample yields more than 20,000 clones, more than 75% seen once. The sample in question was CD4+ or CD8+ T cells sorted from blood, obtained in a trial of the OX40 agonist ivuxolimab. These TCRs come from an adult with an advanced solid tumor such as melanoma, head and neck, liver or kidney cancer.

The gene calls are TRBV5-6 and TRBJ1-2; 10 bases are shared with TRBD1. From germline, CDR1 is SGHDT and CDR2 YYEEEE. Trimming removed 5 bases from V and 7 bases from J; junction bases left unmatched: 11. The CDR3 is made up of 15 amino acids. CDR3 coding DNA: TGTGCCAGCAGACTGACCGACAGGGGGCTCGTTGGCTACACCTTC. Residues: CASRLTDRGLVGYTF.

This clone turned up a few times. The chain combines TRBV19 with TRBJ2-1; 7 bases align to TRBD2. The V gene's germline CDR1 is LNHDA and CDR2 SQIVND (reference sequence). Trimming took 5 bases from V and 9 from J; bases not matched to a gene: 13. This CDR3 spans 15 amino acids. CDR3 bases: TGTGCCAGTAGTCCCCCAGCGGGACCGGCCGGTGAGCAGTTCTTC. Amino acid sequence: CASSPPAGPAGEQFF.

V gene TRBV15 combines with J gene TRBJ2-3, with D tentatively TRBD2 (6 bases). Germline values: CDR1 LNHNV, CDR2 YYDKDF (reference sequence). V was clipped by 0 bases and J by 0 bases, with 13 bases between them. The CDR3 has 17 amino acids. The CDR3 sequence is CATSRDQAGPSTDTQYF. In DNA form, the CDR3 reads TGTGCCACCAGCAGAGATCAAGCGGGCCCTAGCACAGATACGCAGTATTTT.

The chain carries TRBV4-1 and TRBJ1-1; 7 nucleotides align to TRBD1. The ends lost 0 bases at V and 9 bases at J; junction bases unmatched: 13. The CDR3 totals 16 residues. Germline CDR1 and CDR2: MGHRA and YSYEKL. DNA for the CDR3: TGCGCCAGCAGCCAAGATCTGTGGGACAGAAGCTTGCAAGCTTTCTTT. As protein: CASSQDLWDRSLQAFF.

The V gene is TRBV30, the J gene TRBJ2-5, with 13 positions matching TRBD2. CDR3 length: 15 amino acids. With V trimmed by 3 bases and J by 9 bases, 10 bases remained unmatched. CDR1 and CDR2 (germline): GTSNPN, SVGIG (reference sequence). The CDR3 region is CAWREGLAGRDAQYF. CDR3 nucleotides: TGTGCCTGGAGGGAGGGACTAGCGGGAAGAGACGCCCAGTACTTC.

The rearrangement links TRBV14 to TRBJ2-1; D unresolved. Germline CDR1 reads SGHDN; CDR2 reads FVKESK. The CDR3 is 12 residues long. Trimming removed 1 base from V and 5 bases from J, with 3 bases in between. CDR3 loop: CASSQVHNEQFF. In DNA form, the CDR3 reads TGTGCCAGCAGCCAAGTCCACAATGAGCAGTTCTTC.

The V call is TRBV7-6, the J call TRBJ2-2; maybe TRBD1 (5 bases). This CDR3 region has 13 residues. Germline V gene lookup returns CDR1 SGHVS and CDR2 FNYEAQ. Deletions cut 3 bases from V and 4 bases from J, with 6 bases between. The DNA for the CDR3 is TGTGCCAGCAGCTTCAGGGTCACCGGGGAGCTGTTTTTT. The encoded protein is CASSFRVTGELFF. Filled out from reference TRBV7-6 and TRBJ2-2, the complete variable domain reads GAGVSQSPRYKVTKRGQDVALRCDPISGHVSLYWYRQALGQGPEFLTYFNYEAQQDKSGLPNDRFSAERPEGSISTLTIQRTEQRDSAMYRCASSFRVTGELFFGEGSRLTVL.

The chain is built from TRBV7-6 and TRBJ2-3; TRBD1 aligns across 7 bases. The V and J ends lost 4 bases and 4 bases, in that order; junction bases with no gene match: 5. The length of the CDR3 is 14 residues. CDR1 is SGHVS, CDR2 FNYEAQ, per germline. The CDR3 region is CASSSVTGSDTQYF. The CDR3 DNA sequence: TGTGCCAGCAGCTCCGTGACAGGGTCAGATACGCAGTATTTT.

The chain has TRBV5-8 and TRBJ2-1; weak D call: TRBD2 (6 bases). Trimming shortened V by 4 bases and J by 0 bases, and 11 bases separated the two germline ends. Per the germline V gene, CDR1 is SGHTS and CDR2 is YDEGEE. This CDR3 is 15 amino acids long. The CDR3 loop reads CASSVGLNSYNEQFF. Here the CDR3 DNA reads TGTGCCAGCAGCGTGGGACTTAACTCCTACAATGAGCAGTTCTTC.

This clone appeared a single time. V gene TRBV19 combines with J gene TRBJ1-5; no firm D call. The CDR3 contains 20 residues. CDR1 is LNHDA and CDR2 is SQIVND in the germline V gene (reference sequence). V was pared by 7 bases and J by 1 base, with 29 bases between. CDR3 nucleotide sequence: TGTGCCAGTACCGCCCATCCGAGGGCAGCTATTAGGGAGAGCAATCAGCCCCAGCATTTT. Protein sequence: CASTAHPRAAIRESNQPQHF.

The rearrangement joins TRBV27 to TRBJ2-5; 12 bases fit TRBD2. The CDR3 totals 16 residues. V trimming: 5 bases; J trimming: 5 bases; junction bases outside the gene matches: 9. Germline CDR1 is MNHEY and CDR2 is SMNVEV (reference sequence). The CDR3 bases are TGTGCCAGCAGTAAGACTAGCGGGAGTTTGCGGGAGACCCAGTACTTC. Amino acid sequence: CASSKTSGSLRETQYF.

The chain joins TRBV4-2 to TRBJ2-2; D unclear. This CDR3 contains 17 residues. Trimming took off 4 bases at V and 3 bases at J, with 18 bases between the two ends. Looked up from germline, CDR1 is LGHNA and CDR2 is YNFKEQ. The CDR3 nucleotides are TGTGCCAGCAGCCGAAAAGGTTCAGGTTTATACACCGGGGAGCTGTTTTTT. It codes for CASSRKGSGLYTGELFF.

This clone showed up just a few times. The V and J genes are TRBV30 and TRBJ2-7; 7 positions agree with TRBD1. The CDR3 has 12 residues. The germline CDR1 and CDR2 sequences are GTSNPN and SVGIG (reference sequence). The ends lost 2 bases at V and 7 bases at J; junction bases unmatched: 5. CDR3 protein: CAWSLQGWEQYF. CDR3 DNA: TGTGCCTGGAGTCTACAGGGGTGGGAGCAGTACTTC. The variable domain in full, completed from reference TRBV30 and TRBJ2-7, reads SQTIHQWPATLVQPVGSPLSLECTVEGTSNPNLYWYRQAAGRGLQLLFYSVGIGQISSEVPQNLSASRPQDRQFILSSKKLLLSDSGFYLCAWSLQGWEQYFGPGTRLTVT.

CDR3 loop: CASSPRGQGDLSGRIGQETQYF. The DNA of the CDR3 is TGTGCCAGCAGCCCTCGAGGACAGGGGGACCTAAGCGGGAGAATCGGCCAAGAGACCCAGTACTTC. V is TRBV21-1 and J is TRBJ2-5; the table's D call, TRBD1, was not checked against the DNA. TRBV21-1 is listed as a pseudogene. The CDR3 sequence is 22 residues long.

The count of this clone is one. One junction end disagrees with the germline gene, perhaps due to a read error. The gene calls are TRBV10-2 and TRBJ1-4, with D possibly matching TRBD1 (5 bases). The CDR3 totals 11 residues. The germline gives CDR1 WSHSY, CDR2 SAAADI. Here the CDR3 reads CASSARQGGDF. CDR3 coding DNA: TGCGCCAGCAGTGCGCGCCAGGGTGGGGATTTT.

This clone has only a few counts. This sequence joins TRBV11-2 and TRBJ2-7; 10 nucleotides line up with TRBD2. The germline V gene has CDR1 SGHAT and CDR2 FQNNGV. V lost 7 bases and J lost 2; bases outside the gene matches: 8. This CDR3 has 15 amino acids. The CDR3 reads CASTPGLAVAYEQYF. The CDR3 nucleotides are TGTGCCAGCACCCCCGGACTAGCGGTCGCCTACGAGCAGTACTTC.

The rearrangement links TRBV21-1 to TRBJ1-2; the table's D gene call, TRBD1, was not cross checked with the DNA. TRBV21-1 is a pseudogene segment. The CDR3 is 15 amino acids. CDR3 sequence reads: CASSPHRGRYYGYTF. CDR3 sequence (DNA): TGTGCCAGCAGCCCCCACAGGGGTCGGTACTATGGCTACACCTTC.

The V and J genes are TRBV7-3 and TRBJ1-6; 11 bases agree with TRBD1. This CDR3 contains 15 residues. V gave up 2 bases and J gave up 7 bases; unmatched junction bases: 1. Germline-derived CDR1 and CDR2 are SGHTA and FQGTGA. In DNA, the CDR3 is TGTGCCAGCAGCTTAGGACAGGGGGCAAATTCACCCCTCCACTTT. The encoded protein is CASSLGQGANSPLHF. The full variable domain, completed using reference TRBV7-3 and TRBJ1-6, is GAGVSQTPSNKVTEKGKYVELRCDPISGHTALYWYRQSLGQGPEFLIYFQGTGAADDSGLPNDRFFAVRPEGSVSTLKIQRTERGDSAVYLCASSLGQGANSPLHFGNGTRLTVT.

The CDR3 DNA reads TGTGCCAGCAGCCTTTTCGGGGGCTACAATGAGCAGTTCTTC. Translation: CASSLFGGYNEQFF. V gene TRBV6-4 combines with J gene TRBJ2-1; possibly TRBD2 for D (6 bases). V dropped 6 bases and J dropped 3 bases, with 12 bases sitting between them. From germline, CDR1 is MRHNA and CDR2 SNTAGT. The CDR3 length is 14 residues.